This TCR beta chain was identified in a study of T cells in Graves' hyperthyroidism and ophthalmopathy. Using RNA transcripts as the source, TCR beta CDR3 regions were amplified. The HTBI primer set served for first-round RT-PCR of the TCR CDR3. From the multiplex PCR reads, TCRdb called clonotypes with MiXCR, one entry per CDR3 protein. The sample comprises under 400,000 distinct CDR3 sequences, around 20% of which are singletons, and about 50% rests with the top ten. This clonotype was seen many times. This CDR3 has 14 amino acids. Trimming stripped 8 bases from V and 7 bases from J, with 17 bases between. From germline, CDR1 is MDHEN and CDR2 SYDVKM.

This chain uses TRBV28 with TRBJ1-4; a possible D gene is TRBD1 (6 bases). The clonotype was recovered from a woman between 50 and 59 years old with Graves' hyperthyroidism. What was sequenced was blood. CDR3 residues: CASRGADAGEKLFF. Here the CDR3 DNA reads TGTGCCAGCCGGGGGGCAGATGCGGGTGAAAAACTGTTTTTT. Full variable domain (rest looked up from reference TRBV28 and TRBJ1-4): DVKVTQSSRYLVKRTGEKVFLECVQDMDHENMFWYRQDPGLGLRLIYFSYDVKMKEKGDIPEGYSVSREKKERFSLILESASTNQTSMYLCASRGADAGEKLFFGSGTQLSVL.